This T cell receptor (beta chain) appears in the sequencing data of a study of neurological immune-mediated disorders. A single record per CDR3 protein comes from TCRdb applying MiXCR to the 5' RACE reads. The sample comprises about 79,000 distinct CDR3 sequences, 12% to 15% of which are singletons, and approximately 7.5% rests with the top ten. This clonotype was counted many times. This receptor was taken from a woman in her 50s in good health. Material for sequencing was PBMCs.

CDR3 in amino acids: CASSLSQGQGGTEAFF. The CDR3 region has the DNA TGCGCCAGCAGCTTGTCCCAGGGACAGGGAGGCACTGAAGCTTTCTTT. The V and J genes are TRBV5-1 and TRBJ1-1; TRBD1 aligns across 9 bases. In germline, CDR1 is SGHRS, CDR2 YFSETQ. The CDR3 runs to 16 residues. Losses at the gene ends were 1 base for V and 4 bases for J; bases not matched to a gene: 8.